The TCR beta chain described here comes from a study of preoperative IRX-2 immunotherapy in early breast cancer. Only in-frame clones appear in the TCRdb table, and some are missing; sequencing was by immunoSEQ multiplex PCR. The sample yields about 23,000 clones, approximately 92% seen once. This clone has a single count. Treatment given: preoperative locoregional IRX-2 cytokine immunotherapy. Samples came from a phase Ib trial of preoperative locoregional IRX-2 cytokine immunotherapy. The TCR was taken from a human donor with breast cancer. The sequencing here drew on tumor tissue, taken after IRX-2 immunotherapy.

The CDR3, as DNA: TGTGCCAGCAGTTTATTCGAGGAAGAGGGGGGAGGGGTCACAGATACGCAGTATTTT. It is translated as CASSLFEEEGGGVTDTQYF. The gene calls are TRBV28 and TRBJ2-3; perhaps TRBD2 as D (7 bases). Per the germline V gene, CDR1 is MDHEN and CDR2 is SYDVKM. This CDR3 region has 19 residues. V was clipped by 1 base and J by 2 bases, with 22 bases between them. Using reference TRBV28 and TRBJ2-3 for the parts outside the CDR3, the full variable domain is DVKVTQSSRYLVKRTGEKVFLECVQDMDHENMFWYRQDPGLGLRLIYFSYDVKMKEKGDIPEGYSVSREKKERFSLILESASTNQTSMYLCASSLFEEEGGGVTDTQYFGPGTRLTVL.